This entry describes one T cell receptor beta chain. The cohort comprised adults aged roughly 18 to 95 years residing in approximately 25 US areas. There are 16 residues in the CDR3. Trimming stripped 0 bases from V and 0 bases from J, with 12 bases between. Germline CDR1 reads SGHTA; CDR2 reads FQGNSA. This record comes from a study of blood T cell repertoires in COVID-19. Across the study: The analysed material was cDNA or gDNA that came from T cells, B-cell-depleted T cells, or PBMCs.

As originally analysed: Cell counts per sample came from amplifying reference gene primers. The assay was immunoSEQ multiplex PCR, and TCRdb's table has in-frame clones only and misses some. V and J calls and clone size follow that table, whereas D and trimming were derived from the DNA. This sample yields about 280,000 clones, of which 85% are seen a single time; roughly 2.5% belongs to the top ten. Source material: PBMCs or T cells enriched from blood (not recorded which). The TCR originated in a woman between 45 and 65 years old who had recovered from COVID-19. The chain employs TRBV7-2 and TRBJ2-7, with TRBD1 as a possible D gene (6 bases). CDR3 in DNA: TGTGCCAGCAGCTTAGCGTACACAGGGAGCTCCTACGAGCAGTACTTC. As protein: CASSLAYTGSSYEQYF.